One and the same sample provided the 10 T cell receptor beta chains below, sequenced in a study of vaccination and CD4 T cells after COVID-19. Treatment in this sample: approximately 11-day PBMC culture with coronavirus spike peptide pools or control peptides (ViraFEST assay). CD4+ T cells of the unexposed donor were collected before the COVID-19 pandemic (2011-2018). These TCRs' antigens remain unknown. The Oncomine TCR Beta short-read assay was applied to DNA of cultured CD4+ T cells. From CD4+ T cells that had been cultured, genomic DNA was extracted. One entry per CDR3 protein, called by TCRdb with MiXCR from the PCR reads. Among about 9,300 distinct CDR3 sequences listed, approximately 36% were seen once. Sequencing used CD4+ T cells from blood, cultured in vitro. The receptors originated from a human donor in good health.

CDR3 in DNA: TGTGCCAGCTCACCAATAAAGGTCGATCAGCCCCAGCATTTT. Its translation: CASSPIKVDQPQHF. This chain uses TRBV18 with TRBJ1-5; no clear D. Germline V gives CDR1 KGHSH, CDR2 LQKENI. This CDR3 is 14 amino acids long. Trimming took off 2 bases at V and 5 bases at J, with 10 bases between the two ends.

This clonotype was recorded a few times. The chain uses TRBV7-3 and TRBJ2-3; D gene ambiguous. The CDR3 totals 15 residues. Germline lookup yields CDR1 SGHTA and CDR2 FQGTGA. Trimming stripped 2 bases from V and 1 base from J, with 10 bases between. CDR3 bases: TGTGCCAGCAGCTTAGGGGTGCTTCGCACAGATACGCAGTATTTT. It codes for CASSLGVLRTDTQYF.

A few counts support this clonotype. The V and J genes are TRBV6-1 and TRBJ1-2; no firm D call. CDR1 is MNHNS, CDR2 SASEGT, per germline. V was pared by 6 bases and J by 4 bases, with 6 bases between. CDR3 size: 11 residues. The CDR3 sequence: CASSQSYGYTF. Here the CDR3 DNA reads TGTGCCAGCAGCCAATCCTATGGCTACACCTTC.

Only a few counts were recorded for this clonotype. V is TRBV4-2 and J is TRBJ2-4, with 9 positions matching TRBD2. CDR3 length equals 15 residues. The junction had 3 bases not matched to a gene; V was cut back by 0 bases and J by 6 bases. Germline CDR1 LGHNA, CDR2 YNFKEQ. CDR3 in amino acids: CASSQDQLAGNIQYF. The CDR3 nucleotides read TGTGCCAGCAGCCAAGATCAACTAGCGGGAAACATTCAGTACTTC.

The chain carries TRBV6-1 and TRBJ2-6; TRBD2 is a possible D gene (6 bases). Per the germline V gene, CDR1 is MNHNS and CDR2 is SASEGT. This CDR3 is 15 amino acids long. V gave up 8 bases and J gave up 3 bases, with 14 bases separating them. The CDR3 region has the DNA TGTGCCAGCGCGGAGGGAGGAGGTGGGGCCAACGTCCTGACTTTC. This gives the protein CASAEGGGGANVLTF.

This clonotype was seen only a few times. The rearrangement joins TRBV19 to TRBJ2-5; 9 bases line up with TRBD2. Germline CDR1 and CDR2: LNHDA and SQIVND (reference sequence). Losses at the gene ends were 10 bases for V and 5 bases for J; bases not matched to a gene: 5. The CDR3 length is 12 residues. The CDR3 region has the DNA TGTGCCACCCGCCTAGCGGGGGAGACCCAGTACTTC. Protein: CATRLAGETQYF.

The CDR3 loop is CASSWTGAGNQPQHF. The CDR3 DNA follows: TGCGCCAGCAGCTGGACTGGGGCCGGCAATCAGCCCCAGCATTTT. The chain carries TRBV5-1 and TRBJ1-5; possibly TRBD1 for D (5 bases). V lost 3 bases and J 2 bases, leaving 12 bases between the germline ends. Germline loops: CDR1 SGHRS, CDR2 YFSETQ. CDR3 length: 15 residues.

The V call is TRBV20-1, the J call TRBJ2-5; 10 nucleotides match TRBD2. The CDR3 is 16 residues long. CDR1 is DFQATT, CDR2 SNEGSKA, per germline (reference sequence). Unmatched junction bases numbered 11, after V lost 3 bases and J lost 4 bases. CDR3 DNA: TGCAGTGCTAGCACCAATCAAGCGGGAGGGTTAGAGACCCAGTACTTC. It encodes CSASTNQAGGLETQYF.

The rearrangement links TRBV7-8 to TRBJ2-1; TRBD2 agrees at 8 bases. CDR3 size: 14 residues. Germline V gene data show CDR1 as SGHVS and CDR2 as FQNEAQ. With 5 bases clipped from V and 8 bases from J, the junction kept 8 bases outside the gene matches. The CDR3 loop is CASSKTPAGDEQFF. Written as DNA, the CDR3 is TGTGCCAGCAGCAAAACCCCAGCGGGAGATGAGCAGTTCTTC.

This clonotype turned up a few times. The rearrangement links TRBV27 to TRBJ1-5; tentatively, D is TRBD1 (5 bases). The length of the CDR3 is 17 residues. V shed 5 bases and J shed 1 base, with 18 bases lying between them. Germline CDR1 is MNHEY and CDR2 is SMNVEV (reference sequence). Here the CDR3 DNA reads TGTGCCAGCAGTCCCTGGGCGGGGGTAGGAAGCAATCAGCCCCAGCATTTT. This codes for CASSPWAGVGSNQPQHF.